These 16 T cell receptor beta chains were sequenced from one sample in a study of blood T cell repertoires in COVID-19. Clones were sequenced by immunoSEQ multiplex PCR, and TCRdb holds only the in-frame ones, with some missing. In the table there are 120,000 to 150,000 clones, 80% to 90% of which are singletons. Specimen: peripheral blood. All receptors derive from a man between 18 and 29 years old with COVID-19, enrolled during active disease.

This chain links TRBV15 with TRBJ2-7, with TRBD2 identical over 12 bases. This CDR3 is 14 amino acids long. Unmatched junction bases numbered 8, after V lost 3 bases and J lost 11 bases. Germline V gene sequence: CDR1 LNHNV, CDR2 YYDKDF (reference sequence). DNA for the CDR3: TGTGCCACCAGCAGGGTGGCTAGCGGGAGGGTTAAGTACTTC. It encodes CATSRVASGRVKYF. Using reference TRBV15 and TRBJ2-7 for the parts outside the CDR3, the full variable domain is DAMVIQNPRYQVTQFGKPVTLSCSQTLNHNVMYWYQQKSSQAPKLLFHYYDKDFNNEADTPDNFQSRRPNTSFCFLDIRSPGLGDTAMYLCATSRVASGRVKYFGPGTRLTVT.

This clone turned up a few times. Sequence at one end of the junction differs from germline and may be a read error. The DNA of the CDR3 is TGCGCCAGCAGCCAAGGGGGGGGATCTAATGAAAAACTGCTTTTT. Its translation: CASSQGGGSNEKLLF. The chain has TRBV4-1 and TRBJ1-4; possibly TRBD1 for D (5 bases). The CDR3 runs to 15 residues. CDR1 and CDR2 from the germline V gene are MGHRA and YSYEKL.

This clone was counted once. This sequence joins TRBV7-2 and TRBJ1-1; D not resolved. V gave up 3 bases and J gave up 10 bases, with 18 bases separating them. The germline V gene has CDR1 SGHTA and CDR2 FQGNSA. This CDR3 contains 14 residues. In DNA form, the CDR3 reads TGTGCCAGCAGCTTCTCCCTTGATACCAGAATAGCTTTCTTT. Translation gives CASSFSLDTRIAFF.

V usage is TRBV5-5 and J usage is TRBJ2-2; 7 nucleotides align to TRBD2. Per germline, CDR1 SGHKS and CDR2 YYEKEE (reference sequence). The V gene end was trimmed by 5 bases and the J gene end by 7 bases; junction bases not matched to a gene: 17. This CDR3 spans 17 amino acids. CDR3 residues: CASSMGGRGLRFGELFF. CDR3 nucleotides: TGTGCCAGCAGTATGGGAGGAAGGGGACTAAGATTCGGGGAGCTGTTTTTT.

This clone has more than one count but fewer than ten. CDR3 DNA: TGTGCCAGCAGCTCCGCCGGGACAGGGGAAGACTACGAGCAGTACTTC. This sequence encodes CASSSAGTGEDYEQYF. This chain uses TRBV13 with TRBJ2-7, with TRBD1 identical over 10 bases. Trimming took 4 bases from V and 3 from J; bases not matched to a gene: 9. Germline V gives CDR1 PRHDT, CDR2 FYEKMQ (reference sequence). The CDR3 extends over 16 amino acids.

The chain employs TRBV29-1 and TRBJ2-1; D gene unclear. The CDR3 is 11 residues long. V was shortened by 3 bases and J by 4 bases, with 4 bases between the two germline ends. The V gene's germline CDR1 is SQVTM and CDR2 ANQGSEA. CDR3 residues: CSVDPYNEQFF. The CDR3 DNA reads TGCAGCGTTGACCCTTACAATGAGCAGTTCTTC.

CDR3 sequence (DNA): TGTGCCAGCAGTTACCCCGTGCCCCGGCAGGGAGAGGGGGGGACTGAAGCTTTCTTT. It is translated as CASSYPVPRQGEGGTEAFF. The genes are TRBV6-2 or TRBV6-3 and TRBJ1-1; perhaps TRBD1 as D (6 bases). Germline loops: CDR1 MNHEY, CDR2 SVGEGT. The CDR3 consists of 19 residues. Trimming took off 2 bases at V and 5 bases at J, with 27 bases between the two ends.

This clone was seen only a few times. The chain uses TRBV5-1 and TRBJ2-7; possible D gene TRBD2, 6 bases. Germline V CDR1 and CDR2: SGHRS, YFSETQ. This CDR3 comprises 15 residues. V was shortened by 0 bases and J by 7 bases, with 17 bases between the two germline ends. CDR3 amino acids: CASSLVEGTSGEQYF. The CDR3 coding sequence is TGCGCCAGCAGCTTGGTGGAGGGGACTTCGGGTGAGCAGTACTTC.

This sequence joins TRBV3-1 (or the pseudogene TRBV3-2) and TRBJ2-5; tentative D call: TRBD2 (5 bases). V was shortened by 1 base and J by 2 bases, with 8 bases between the two germline ends. This CDR3 has 14 amino acids. The V gene's germline CDR1 is LGHDT and CDR2 YNNKEL (reference sequence). The CDR3, as DNA: TGTGCCAGCAGCCAAGGGCGGGTACAAGAGACCCAGTACTTC. Its protein is CASSQGRVQETQYF.

The chain carries TRBV7-2 and TRBJ2-5, with 10 bases aligning to TRBD1. The CDR3 spans 18 residues. Germline values: CDR1 SGHTA, CDR2 FQGNSA. Losses at the gene ends were 3 bases for V and 4 bases for J; bases not matched to a gene: 14. DNA for the CDR3: TGTGCCAGCAGCTTGGGGGTTACCGGGACAGGGGAATTAGAGACCCAGTACTTC. This codes for CASSLGVTGTGELETQYF.

The chain combines TRBV4-1 with TRBJ1-3, with 7 bases that match TRBD1. The germline V gene has CDR1 MGHRA and CDR2 YSYEKL. V was clipped by 3 bases and J by 0 bases; unmatched bases: 8. The CDR3 totals 17 residues. For the CDR3, the DNA is TGCGCCAGCAGCCAGTTAAATCAGGGGGTCTCTGGAAACACCATATATTTT. It yields the protein CASSQLNQGVSGNTIYF.

This chain joins TRBV12-3 or TRBV12-4 and TRBJ1-1, with no clear D. CDR3 length: 11 amino acids. Trimming left V 5 bases short and J 9 bases short, with 10 bases between. The CDR3 DNA sequence: TGTGCCAGCAGTATAGGGAGAAAAGCTTTCTTT. It codes for CASSIGRKAFF.

This clone was seen just once. V gene TRBV13 combines with J gene TRBJ2-3; no clear D gene. The V gene's germline CDR1 is PRHDT and CDR2 FYEKMQ (reference sequence). V dropped 5 bases and J dropped 0 bases, with 12 bases sitting between them. This CDR3 region has 15 residues. CDR3 DNA sequence: TGTGCCAGCAGCCACTCATCTACGAGCACAGATACGCAGTATTTT. Its protein product is CASSHSSTSTDTQYF.

The chain couples TRBV7-9 to TRBJ2-5, with TRBD1 identical over 8 bases. Germline loops: CDR1 SEHNR, CDR2 FQNEAQ (reference sequence). This CDR3 region has 16 residues. Trimming at V came to 5 bases and at J to 5 bases, leaving 13 bases not matched to a gene. Here the CDR3 reads CASSKLRQGFRETQYF. For the CDR3, the DNA is TGTGCCAGCAGCAAACTTCGACAGGGGTTTAGGGAGACCCAGTACTTC.

The chain employs TRBV3-1 (or the pseudogene TRBV3-2) and TRBJ1-3; D is undetermined. In germline, CDR1 is LGHDT, CDR2 YNNKEL (reference sequence). CDR3 size: 15 residues. V gave up 3 bases and J gave up 2 bases, with 11 bases separating them. This CDR3 is CASSHLGGTGNTIYF. CDR3 nucleotide sequence: TGTGCCAGCAGCCATCTGGGAGGAACTGGAAACACCATATATTTT.

The chain's CDR3 is CASSQVAGGTLYEQYF. The CDR3 region has the DNA TGTGCCAGCAGCCAAGTTGCGGGGGGAACTCTCTACGAGCAGTACTTC. The J gene is TRBJ2-7, the V gene TRBV4-2; 8 bases agree with TRBD2. The CDR3 has 16 amino acids. Losses at the gene ends were 1 base for V and 3 bases for J; bases not matched to a gene: 8. In germline, CDR1 is LGHNA, CDR2 YNFKEQ.